Listed here are 22 T cell receptor beta chains from one sample, sequenced in a study of shared clonotypes between healthy human individuals. Assay: immunoSEQ multiplex PCR; the TCRdb copy retains only in-frame clones and omits some. The sample carries approximately 460,000 clones, roughly three quarters recorded once. The sample taken for sequencing was PBMCs. Receptor source: a woman between 35 and 50 years old in good health. Some clones in this sample may be carry-over from other donors' samples.

This clone has at least ten counts. The chain couples TRBV5-4 to TRBJ2-3; a possible D gene is TRBD2 (6 bases). Germline CDR1 SGHNT, CDR2 YYREEE (reference sequence). V lost 4 bases and J 2 bases, leaving 20 bases between the germline ends. The CDR3 totals 17 residues. Here the CDR3 DNA reads TGTGCCAGCAGCCGGAGCGGACTACCCCTTCTCACAGATACGCAGTATTTT. Translation: CASSRSGLPLLTDTQYF.

This rearrangement joins TRBV29-1 to TRBJ2-3, with D possibly being TRBD2 (6 bases). The germline V gene has CDR1 SQVTM and CDR2 ANQGSEA. Deletions cut 5 bases from V and 3 bases from J, with 18 bases between. This CDR3 spans 15 amino acids. CDR3 in amino acids: CSVYLAGWGTDTQYF. The CDR3 DNA is TGCAGCGTTTATTTGGCGGGATGGGGTACAGATACGCAGTATTTT.

V usage is TRBV6-5 and J usage is TRBJ1-2; the D gene is possibly TRBD1 (5 bases). V dropped 6 bases and J dropped 7 bases, with 15 bases sitting between them. Germline-derived CDR1 and CDR2 are MNHEY and SVGAGI. This CDR3 spans 13 amino acids. The CDR3 region is CASSPFIGGGYTF. CDR3 DNA sequence: TGTGCCAGCAGCCCCTTCATCGGGGGTGGCTACACCTTC.

This clone was seen ten or more times. The chain has TRBV5-5 and TRBJ2-1, with 7 bases that match TRBD1. Trimming at V came to 4 bases and at J to 2 bases, leaving 9 bases not matched to a gene. CDR3 size: 16 residues. Germline CDR1 and CDR2: SGHKS and YYEKEE (reference sequence). CDR3 region: CASSPPYRGTYNEQFF. Written as DNA, the CDR3 is TGTGCCAGCAGCCCACCCTACAGGGGTACCTACAATGAGCAGTTCTTC.

The chain couples TRBV7-9 to TRBJ2-7; D is uncertain. Germline V lookup: CDR1 SEHNR, CDR2 FQNEAQ (reference sequence). The CDR3 totals 13 residues. Trimming shortened V by 5 bases and J by 2 bases, and 10 bases separated the two germline ends. The CDR3 spells CASSRALAYEQYF. The CDR3 DNA sequence: TGTGCCAGCAGCCGAGCTTTAGCCTACGAGCAGTACTTC.

The chain employs TRBV2 and TRBJ2-7; 10 nucleotides align to TRBD1. Unmatched junction bases numbered 10, after V lost 7 bases and J lost 7 bases. The length of the CDR3 is 14 residues. The V gene's germline CDR1 is SNHLY and CDR2 FYNNEI. Here the CDR3 reads CASTPGQGYGEQYF. The CDR3 DNA is TGTGCCAGCACCCCGGGACAGGGGTACGGAGAGCAGTACTTC.

This chain joins TRBV18 and TRBJ2-5; D perhaps matches TRBD1 (6 bases). The germline V gene has CDR1 KGHSH and CDR2 LQKENI. The CDR3 sequence is 15 residues long. Trimming left V 6 bases short and J 2 bases short, with 16 bases between. The CDR3 loop reads CASSPYGQKQETQYF. DNA for the CDR3: TGTGCCAGCTCCCCCTACGGACAGAAACAAGAGACCCAGTACTTC.

This clone was detected many times. The V and J genes are TRBV6-4 and TRBJ2-6; maybe TRBD1 (6 bases). Germline values: CDR1 MRHNA, CDR2 SNTAGT. V was shortened by 6 bases and J by 0 bases, with 9 bases between the two germline ends. CDR3 length equals 15 residues. This CDR3 is CASSRDNSGANVLTF. The CDR3 DNA reads as TGTGCCAGCAGCCGGGACAACTCTGGGGCCAACGTCCTGACTTTC.

This clone occurred many times. In the same sample, other DNA sequences code for this CDR3. This chain links TRBV5-1 with TRBJ1-5; D might be TRBD1 (6 bases). The CDR3 extends over 18 amino acids. Trimming cost V 0 bases and J 7 bases, with 23 bases left between them. In germline, CDR1 is SGHRS, CDR2 YFSETQ. The CDR3 nucleotides read TGCGCCAGCAGCTTGGCCGGCCGTCCGGGACACCGGGTCCAGCCCCAGCATTTT. Protein: CASSLAGRPGHRVQPQHF.

The rearrangement joins TRBV5-1 to TRBJ1-1; D is possibly TRBD1 (6 bases). V lost 3 bases and J 2 bases, leaving 14 bases between the germline ends. The V gene's germline CDR1 is SGHRS and CDR2 YFSETQ. This CDR3 has 15 amino acids. The CDR3 nucleotides read TGCGCCAGCAGCTACCGAGGGGACATCAACACTGAAGCTTTCTTT. It yields the protein CASSYRGDINTEAFF.

This rearrangement joins TRBV7-9 to TRBJ2-2, with 14 bases fitting TRBD2. Germline CDR1 SEHNR, CDR2 FQNEAQ (reference sequence). V lost 4 bases and J lost 2; bases outside the gene matches: 6. This CDR3 contains 18 residues. CDR3 in amino acids: CASSSWGLAGVNTGELFF. The CDR3 coding sequence is TGTGCCAGCAGCTCCTGGGGACTAGCGGGAGTTAACACCGGGGAGCTGTTTTTT.

On this clone itself: Other DNA sequences in the same sample also yield this CDR3. CDR3 nucleotides: TGTGCCAGCAGCTTGGTATCCGGGCAAGAGACCCAGTACTTC. This codes for CASSLVSGQETQYF. V and J are TRBV5-4 and TRBJ2-5; D gene ambiguous. With 0 bases removed from V and 2 bases from J, the gap between germline ends came to 8 bases. There are 14 residues in the CDR3. Germline V gives CDR1 SGHNT, CDR2 YYREEE (reference sequence).

The rearrangement links TRBV7-8 to TRBJ1-1, with D possibly being TRBD1 (6 bases). V dropped 4 bases and J dropped 1 base, with 16 bases sitting between them. CDR1 SGHVS and CDR2 FQNEAQ come from the germline V gene. This CDR3 is 16 amino acids long. The CDR3 here is CASSSQVGTPNTEAFF. The CDR3 region has the DNA TGTGCCAGCAGCTCCCAGGTCGGGACACCGAACACTGAAGCTTTCTTT.

The genes are TRBV7-8 and TRBJ2-1; a possible D gene is TRBD2 (6 bases). Deletions cut 2 bases from V and 10 bases from J, with 9 bases between. CDR1 SGHVS and CDR2 FQNEAQ come from the germline V gene. The CDR3 runs 12 residues. The CDR3: CASSLRGGEQFF. CDR3 bases: TGTGCCAGCAGCTTAAGAGGAGGGGAGCAGTTCTTC.

Concerning this clone: A much bigger clone sits one base away, suggesting this may be a read error. The sample has other DNA sequences that encode this CDR3 too. The V call is TRBV27, the J call TRBJ2-7; 8 bases agree with TRBD2. CDR3 length equals 16 residues. J gave up 2 bases and V 5 bases, and 11 bases lay outside the gene matches. Per germline, CDR1 MNHEY and CDR2 SMNVEV (reference sequence). The CDR3 DNA reads TGTGCCAGCAGTCCCTCATATAGCGGGGTCGCCTACGAGCAGTACTTC. Translated: CASSPSYSGVAYEQYF.

This sequence joins TRBV5-1 and TRBJ2-2, with 8 bases matching TRBD2. CDR3 length: 15 residues. The germline V gene encodes CDR1 SGHRS and CDR2 YFSETQ. With V trimmed by 3 bases and J by 6 bases, 7 bases remained unmatched. The CDR3 here is CASSSPGLEAGELFF. The CDR3 coding sequence is TGCGCCAGCAGCTCTCCGGGACTAGAGGCCGGGGAGCTGTTTTTT. The full variable domain, in which reference TRBV5-1 and TRBJ2-2 provide the parts outside the CDR3, is KAGVTQTPRYLIKTRGQQVTLSCSPISGHRSVSWYQQTPGQGLQFLFEYFSETQRNKGNFPGRFSGRQFSNSRSEMNVSTLELGDSALYLCASSSPGLEAGELFFGEGSRLTVL.

The chain combines TRBV28 with TRBJ2-1; weak D call: TRBD1 (6 bases). Trimming stripped 2 bases from V and 14 bases from J, with 16 bases between. The CDR3 extends over 13 amino acids. Germline V gene data show CDR1 as MDHEN and CDR2 as SYDVKM. The CDR3 reads CASSLHGTPSKFF. The DNA of the CDR3 is TGTGCCAGCAGTTTACACGGGACACCTAGTAAGTTCTTC.

This clone has a handful of counts. The chain recombines TRBV10-1 with TRBJ2-3, with TRBD1 matching over 9 bases. J gave up 4 bases and V 5 bases, and 4 bases lay outside the gene matches. The CDR3 spans 14 residues. Germline loops: CDR1 WNHNN, CDR2 SYGVQD (reference sequence). CDR3: CASSLGQGADTQYF. In DNA, the CDR3 is TGCGCCAGCAGTCTGGGACAGGGTGCAGATACGCAGTATTTT.

The chain couples TRBV6-5 to TRBJ2-3; D possibly corresponds to TRBD2 (6 bases). This CDR3 region has 14 residues. Trimming removed 7 bases at V and 4 bases at J, with 15 bases between. Germline V gives CDR1 MNHEY, CDR2 SVGAGI. The CDR3 loop reads CASNLGGPADTQYF. Written as DNA, the CDR3 is TGTGCCAGCAACCTTGGAGGGCCAGCAGATACGCAGTATTTT.

Note on this clone: The same CDR3 also results from other DNA sequences found in this sample. The V call is TRBV11-3, the J call TRBJ2-1; D is possibly TRBD2 (6 bases). CDR1 is SGHNT, CDR2 YENEEA, per germline. Trimming pared 5 bases from V and 7 bases from J, leaving 12 bases between. The CDR3 consists of 13 residues. The CDR3 DNA reads as TGTGCCAGCAGCCTGGGCCGGGGGAATGAGCAGTTCTTC. As protein: CASSLGRGNEQFF.

As for this clone: A far larger clone differs by one base, so this is likely a read error. The chain joins TRBV10-3 to TRBJ2-5, with 7 bases identical to TRBD1. The CDR3 sequence is 14 residues long. The ends lost 11 bases at V and 5 bases at J; junction bases unmatched: 14. Germline CDR1 ENHRY, CDR2 SYGVKD. The CDR3 is CASGGHGPLETQYF. The CDR3 DNA reads TGTGCCTCAGGGGGACATGGGCCTCTGGAGACCCAGTACTTC.

The rearrangement uses TRBV18 and TRBJ1-1, with a tentative D call TRBD1 (5 bases). The CDR3 runs 15 residues. Germline V gene sequence: CDR1 KGHSH, CDR2 LQKENI. V was trimmed by 0 bases and J by 5 bases, leaving 13 bases between them. The CDR3 region has the DNA TGTGCCAGCTCACCACCATCGGGGGTATGGACTGAAGCTTTCTTT. Residues: CASSPPSGVWTEAFF.